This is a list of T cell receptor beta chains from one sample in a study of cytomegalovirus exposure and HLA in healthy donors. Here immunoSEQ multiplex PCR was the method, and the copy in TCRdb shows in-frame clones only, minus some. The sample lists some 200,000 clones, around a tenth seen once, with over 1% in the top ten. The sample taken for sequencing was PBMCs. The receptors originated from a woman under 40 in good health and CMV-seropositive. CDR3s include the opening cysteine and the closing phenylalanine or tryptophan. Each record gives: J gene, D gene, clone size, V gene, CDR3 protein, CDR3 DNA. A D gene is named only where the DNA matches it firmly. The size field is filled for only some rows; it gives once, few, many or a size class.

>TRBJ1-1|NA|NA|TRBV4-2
CASSQEAGIYTEAFF
TGTGCCAGCAGCCAAGAGGCGGGGATCTACACTGAAGCTTTCTTT
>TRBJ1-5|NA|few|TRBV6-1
CASSERFYTNQPQHF
TGTGCCAGCAGTGAACGATTTTACACGAATCAGCCCCAGCATTTT
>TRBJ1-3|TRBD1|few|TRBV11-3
CASSPGTGGILSGNTIYF
TGTGCCAGCAGCCCCGGGACAGGGGGCATACTCTCTGGAAACACCATATATTTT
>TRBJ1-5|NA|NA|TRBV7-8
CASSDSNQPQHF
TGTGCCAGCTCCGACAGTAATCAGCCCCAGCATTTT
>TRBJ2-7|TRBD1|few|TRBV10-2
CASRNPGQGTYEQYF
TGCGCCAGCAGGAACCCGGGACAGGGGACCTACGAGCAGTACTTC
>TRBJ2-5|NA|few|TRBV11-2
CASSLAGLGETQYF
TGTGCCAGCAGCTTAGCGGGGTTGGGGGAGACCCAGTACTTC
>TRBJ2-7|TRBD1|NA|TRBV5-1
CASSPRQGSLVGEQYF
TGCGCCAGCAGCCCTCGACAGGGTTCGCTCGTTGGGGAGCAGTACTTC
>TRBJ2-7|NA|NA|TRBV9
CASSPGYYEQYF
TGTGCCAGCAGCCCGGGGTACTACGAGCAGTACTTC
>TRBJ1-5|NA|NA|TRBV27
CASSLTGNNQPQHF
TGTGCCAGCAGCCTAACAGGGAACAATCAGCCCCAGCATTTT
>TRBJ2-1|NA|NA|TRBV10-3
CAISEGRGGADEQFF
TGTGCCATCAGTGAGGGCCGTGGGGGGGCCGATGAGCAGTTCTTC
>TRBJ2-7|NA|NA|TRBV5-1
CASSPGDSGVIYEQYF
TGCGCCAGCAGCCCCGGGGACTCGGGGGTTATCTACGAGCAGTACTTC